This paragraph covers one T cell receptor (beta chain) sequence. This clone's antigen is unknown. Base qualities are not at hand, and no much larger clone is one base apart. Here V drops 2 bases and J drops 6 bases, and the junction holds 10 bases not matched to any gene. The CDR3 starts with the cysteine, ends with the phenylalanine, and has 16 residues. The only DNA kept is the CDR3, 48 bases in frame from the first base. Reading the germline V gene gives CDR1 SGHRS and CDR2 YFSETQ. The CDR3 regions of human TCRbeta chains were subjected to immunosequencing. Per the original workflow: TCRs in the repertoires were matched against a reference library of SARS-CoV-2-specific TCRs that had been generated with the MIRA antigen-specificity platform. Breadth was defined as the fraction of unique TCRs that were SARS-CoV-2-associated, and depth was defined as the fraction of total T cells that were SARS-CoV-2-associated. Each spike-specific TCR was assigned to its reactive spike region and to a CD4 or CD8 class using the MIRA data. Log10-transformed breadth and depth values were compared by one-way ANOVA with Sidak's multiple comparisons tests. TCRdb limited this immuneACCESS table to in-frame rearrangements with V and J called. A share of clones is missing; checked studies link under half to unresolved V genes, and the rest is unexplained. That table is the source of V, J and clone size, and D and trimming were worked out from the DNA. This sample gives 130,000 to 150,000 clones in total; around 92% of them show up just once. Jointly, the top ten make up approximately 2% of the sample.

The time point label for this specimen denotes: baseline before first vaccination. Samples from vaccinated people were obtained from the UK trials COV001 and COV002, which included a single-blind randomized controlled phase 2/3 trial of AZD1222 (ChAdOx1 nCoV-19) in healthy adults. For TCRbeta chain sequencing, PBMC samples were collected from trial participants at day 0 and at day 28 after the second dose. These data come from a study of T cell responses to AZD1222 COVID-19 vaccine (dated by TCRdb to the early 2020s). In terms of the full investigation: Because spike-specific TCR depth and breadth did not differ between the two schedules, AZD1222 recipients who got a second dose at roughly 4 weeks were pooled with those who got a second dose at roughly 12 weeks. A total of around 240 trial participants underwent TCR sequencing, of whom about 200 had received two doses of AZD1222 and 26 had received two doses of the MenACWY control vaccine. Enrollment into the trials was organized by age into subgroups of 18-55, 56-69 and 70-plus years, and those subgroups contained roughly 150, 30 and 60 TCR-sequenced participants, respectively.

The paper as a whole reports these results and caveats: Participants were mostly white British and included more females than males, and it was suggested by the authors that clonal diversity may have been underestimated. Vaccine-associated CD4 TCRs spanned the whole spike protein, with dominant responses in regions 160-218 and 743-854. Because no day 14 peak-response samples were available, the repertoires could be characterized only after the peak T cell response. Reportedly, close to half of the unique spike-specific TCRs recognized epitopes lying outside the regions that are mutated in the B.1.351 and B.1.1.7 variants. Conclusions about previously exposed vaccinees are limited, since just a handful of AZD1222 recipients were seropositive for SARS-CoV-2 at baseline. In the small 56-69-year group, the increase in depth fell short of significance, most likely because of low power. A significant rise in spike-specific TCR breadth and depth was observed after two AZD1222 doses relative to day 0 and relative to MenACWY recipients.

This sequence uses TRBV5-1 and TRBJ2-1, and TRBD1 matches 8 of the central bases. Sequenced material: peripheral blood, taken on day 0 of AZD1222 vaccination. This clonotype was sampled from an adult in good health. CDR3 reads: CASSFLTGDAGNEQFF. At the DNA level, the sequence is TGCGCCAGCAGCTTTCTGACAGGGGACGCCGGCAATGAGCAGTTCTTC.